A selection of T cell receptor beta chains follows, all from one sample in a study of blood T cells in healthy people across ages. Using its own MiXCR run on the 5' RACE reads, TCRdb lists one record per CDR3 protein. This table holds 850,000 to 1,000,000 distinct CDR3 sequences, roughly 51% found once. Sequenced sample: blood. Receptors originate from a woman aged 60-70 years in good health. The CDR3 runs from the conserved cysteine through the conserved F or W. The order of the fields is J gene, clone size, V gene, D gene, CDR3 DNA, CDR3 protein. A D gene is named only where the DNA matches it firmly. Size is stated for part of the rows, as once, few or many counts, or as a class when the clone is expanded.

j_call: TRBJ1-2; clone_size: once; v_call: TRBV6-1; d_call: -; cdr3_nt: TGTGCCAGCAGTGAAGATCGTCTTTTTTCCGGAGGGTACCAGGGCTACACCTTC; cdr3_aa: CASSEDRLFSGGYQGYTF
j_call: TRBJ1-4; clone_size: -; v_call: TRBV28; d_call: TRBD1; cdr3_nt: TGTGCCAGCAGTATCGCAGGGGGCGGAAGAAATGAAAAACTGTTTTTT; cdr3_aa: CASSIAGGGRNEKLFF
j_call: TRBJ2-1; clone_size: -; v_call: TRBV2; d_call: TRBD1; cdr3_nt: TGTGCCAGCAGTGCCGGCAGGGGGTCCTACAATGAGCAGTTCTTC; cdr3_aa: CASSAGRGSYNEQFF
j_call: TRBJ2-7; clone_size: -; v_call: TRBV7-9; d_call: -; cdr3_nt: TGTGCCAGCAGCTTTCTGAAGGTAGGAGGGTCCTACGAGCAGTACTTC; cdr3_aa: CASSFLKVGGSYEQYF
j_call: TRBJ2-1; clone_size: -; v_call: TRBV7-2; d_call: -; cdr3_nt: TGTGCCAGCAGCCCTCGACACAACCAAAACAATGAGCAGTTCTTC; cdr3_aa: CASSPRHNQNNEQFF
j_call: TRBJ1-1; clone_size: -; v_call: TRBV20-1; d_call: -; cdr3_nt: TGCAGTGCTAGATTTCCGGGAGTCGACACTGAAGCTTTCTTT; cdr3_aa: CSARFPGVDTEAFF
j_call: TRBJ2-7; clone_size: -; v_call: TRBV5-1; d_call: TRBD1; cdr3_nt: TGCGCCAGCAGCAGAGGACAGGGGTTGTACGAGCAGTACTTC; cdr3_aa: CASSRGQGLYEQYF
j_call: TRBJ1-5; clone_size: -; v_call: TRBV15; d_call: -; cdr3_nt: TGTGCCACCAGCAGAAAAACAGGGATCCAGCCCCAGCATTTT; cdr3_aa: CATSRKTGIQPQHF
j_call: TRBJ2-5; clone_size: -; v_call: TRBV7-2; d_call: -; cdr3_nt: TGTGCCAGCAGCCAGGGGGGGAGGTATGAAGAGACCCAGTACTTC; cdr3_aa: CASSQGGRYEETQYF
j_call: TRBJ2-7; clone_size: few; v_call: TRBV6-6; d_call: -; cdr3_nt: TGTGCCAGCAGTTACTCGACCCAGCCAGGCGAGCAGTACTTC; cdr3_aa: CASSYSTQPGEQYF
j_call: TRBJ2-3; clone_size: -; v_call: TRBV2; d_call: -; cdr3_nt: TGTGCCAGCAGTATCTCGGGCACAGATACGCAGTATTTT; cdr3_aa: CASSISGTDTQYF
j_call: TRBJ2-1; clone_size: few; v_call: TRBV29-1; d_call: -; cdr3_nt: TGCAGCGTTGATAACCAACTTAATGAGCAGTTCTTC; cdr3_aa: CSVDNQLNEQFF
j_call: TRBJ2-5; clone_size: -; v_call: TRBV3-1; d_call: -; cdr3_nt: TGTGCCAGCAGCTACCTTCAACAGACCCAGTACTTC; cdr3_aa: CASSYLQQTQYF
j_call: TRBJ2-7; clone_size: few; v_call: TRBV11-2; d_call: TRBD2; cdr3_nt: TGTGCCAGCAGCTCCGTAAAACCCACTAGCGGGACTTTCGAGCAGTACTTC; cdr3_aa: CASSSVKPTSGTFEQYF